This T cell receptor (beta chain) stems from a study of PD-1 blockade in classical Hodgkin lymphoma. The time point here: cycle 4 day 1 (C4D1), after less than 7 weeks of nivolumab. Relapse after autologous stem cell transplantation occurred in every patient, and brentuximab vedotin exposure varied. The patients, who had relapsed/refractory classical Hodgkin lymphoma, achieved best responses of complete response, partial response or progressive disease. Here immunoSEQ multiplex PCR was the method, and the copy in TCRdb shows in-frame clones only, minus some. This sample has tens of thousands of clones; about 77% occur once, and the top ten carry roughly 10%. Germline V gene sequence: CDR1 SGDLS, CDR2 YYNGEE. The CDR3 runs 11 residues. V lost 0 bases and J lost 5, with 0 bases in between. About this clone: What it binds is unknown.

Notes on the study in general: When set against healthy donors, newly diagnosed patients were reported to show lower baseline TCR diversity. Whatever underlies the repertoire differences (possibly disease activity or prior therapy) remains undefined.

The rearrangement joins TRBV9 to TRBJ2-1, with D unresolved. This receptor was taken from a human donor with classical Hodgkin lymphoma. Source: peripheral blood mononuclear cells (PBMCs), taken before the fourth cycle of nivolumab. The CDR3 here is CASSVDNEQFF. CDR3 DNA: TGTGCCAGCAGCGTAGACAATGAGCAGTTCTTC.